This TCR beta chain originates from a study of blood T cells in healthy people across ages. For the second PCR, which ran for roughly 6 to 12 cycles, a sample-barcoded 5' primer and a J-beta primer mix were used. TCRdb independently ran MiXCR on the 5' RACE reads; one entry per CDR3 protein. The sample has about 970,000 distinct CDR3 sequences, roughly half seen once. This clonotype was observed at least ten times. This CDR3 has 12 residues. Germline CDR1 is MGHRA and CDR2 is YSYEKL. V was cut by 0 bases and J by 5 bases, with 4 bases left in between. The receptor was isolated from a woman aged 55-70 years in good health. The V gene is TRBV4-1, the J gene TRBJ2-5, with unresolved D. Source material: blood. The CDR3 DNA reads TGCGCCAGCAGCCAAGATAGGGAGACCCAGTACTTC. This translates into CASSQDRETQYF.